Listed below are T cell receptor beta chains from one sample, sequenced in a study of blood T cell repertoires in COVID-19. Produced via immunoSEQ multiplex PCR; TCRdb's table is partial and in-frame only. The sample lists a few hundred thousand clones; 70% to 90% were seen once. Sequencing used PBMCs or T cells enriched from blood (not recorded which). Source of these receptors: a woman between 45 and 60 years old who had been exposed to COVID-19. Both conserved end residues are part of each CDR3. A D gene is named only where the DNA matches it firmly. Size values are once, few and many counts, or a class for expanded clones, and some rows have none.

D: TRBD1
V: TRBV5-1
J: TRBJ1-2
size: -
CDR3: CASSWTGENYGYTF
DNA: TGCGCCAGCAGCTGGACAGGGGAAAACTATGGCTACACCTTC

D: TRBD2
V: TRBV3-1/TRBV3-2
J: TRBJ2-1
size: -
CDR3: CASSQPSGGYNEQFF
DNA: TGTGCCAGCAGCCAGCCGAGCGGGGGCTACAATGAGCAGTTCTTC

D: -
V: TRBV1
J: TRBJ1-5
size: -
CDR3: CTSSLLTAPSGNQPQHF
DNA: TGCACCAGCAGCCTCTTGACAGCCCCCTCGGGCAATCAGCCCCAGCATTTT

D: TRBD1
V: TRBV19
J: TRBJ2-7
size: -
CDR3: CASSIIDDPGTVSYEQYF
DNA: TGTGCCAGTAGTATAATCGATGATCCCGGGACAGTCTCCTACGAGCAGTACTTC

D: -
V: TRBV5-6
J: TRBJ2-4
size: -
CDR3: CASSTRDDIQYF
DNA: TGTGCCAGCAGTACCAGGGATGACATTCAGTACTTC

D: -
V: TRBV11-2
J: TRBJ2-7
size: -
CDR3: CASSFRREQYF
DNA: TGTGCCAGCAGCTTCCGCCGGGAGCAGTACTTC

D: TRBD1
V: TRBV6-1
J: TRBJ1-2
size: -
CDR3: CASSEDRGLLGGYTF
DNA: TGTGCCAGCAGTGAAGACAGGGGGCTGTTAGGAGGCTACACCTTC

D: -
V: TRBV5-1
J: TRBJ1-2
size: -
CDR3: CASSLVGQGYGYTF
DNA: TGCGCCAGCAGCTTGGTCGGGCAGGGGTATGGCTACACCTTC

D: TRBD2
V: TRBV7-2
J: TRBJ2-3
size: -
CDR3: CASSFSLSGGLTDTQYF
DNA: TGTGCCAGCAGTTTCTCCCTTAGCGGGGGCCTCACAGATACGCAGTATTTT

D: -
V: TRBV19
J: TRBJ1-1
size: -
CDR3: CASSIGPGVATEAFF
DNA: TGTGCCAGTAGTATAGGCCCAGGGGTGGCCACTGAAGCTTTCTTT

D: TRBD2
V: TRBV6-5
J: TRBJ2-4
size: -
CDR3: CASNPGGLAKNIQYF
DNA: TGTGCCAGCAACCCGGGGGGGCTAGCCAAAAACATTCAGTACTTC

D: -
V: TRBV9
J: TRBJ2-2
size: -
CDR3: CASRRPGTGELFF
DNA: TGTGCCAGCAGACGGCCGGGGACCGGGGAGCTGTTTTTT

D: TRBD1
V: TRBV5-1
J: TRBJ2-2
size: -
CDR3: CASRQGGVEAGELFF
DNA: TGCGCCAGCAGACAGGGGGGAGTAGAGGCCGGGGAGCTGTTTTTT

D: -
V: TRBV12-3/TRBV12-4
J: TRBJ1-1
size: few
CDR3: CASSGARAERAFF
DNA: TGTGCCAGCAGTGGGGCTCGGGCTGAAAGAGCTTTCTTT

D: -
V: TRBV28
J: TRBJ1-2
size: -
CDR3: CASSIRGSGLYGYTF
DNA: TGTGCCAGCAGTATCCGGGGCAGCGGGCTCTATGGCTACACCTTC

D: -
V: TRBV12-3/TRBV12-4
J: TRBJ2-3
size: few
CDR3: CASSSGGTDTQYF
DNA: TGTGCCAGCAGTTCGGGGGGCACAGATACGCAGTATTTT

D: TRBD1
V: TRBV28
J: TRBJ2-7
size: -
CDR3: CASSLTLPGQRDEQYF
DNA: TGTGCCAGCAGTTTAACTCTGCCGGGACAGCGAGACGAGCAGTACTTC

D: -
V: TRBV5-4
J: TRBJ1-1
size: -
CDR3: CASSSNRDMNTEAFF
DNA: TGTGCCAGCAGCTCGAACAGGGACATGAACACTGAAGCTTTCTTT

D: -
V: TRBV10-3
J: TRBJ1-3
size: once
CDR3: CATRQGFSGNTIYF
DNA: TGTGCCACCCGGCAGGGGTTCTCTGGAAACACCATATATTTT

D: -
V: TRBV2
J: TRBJ1-4
size: few
CDR3: CASFRDRTYEKLFF
DNA: TGTGCCAGCTTCCGAGACAGGACCTATGAAAAACTGTTTTTT

D: TRBD2
V: TRBV4-1
J: TRBJ2-5
size: -
CDR3: CASSLRGGGAGETQYF
DNA: TGCGCCAGCAGCCTAAGGGGCGGGGGGGCTGGAGAGACCCAGTACTTC

D: -
V: TRBV19
J: TRBJ1-2
size: -
CDR3: CASSIVTGGGYGYTF
DNA: TGTGCCAGTAGTATAGTGACGGGAGGTGGCTATGGCTACACCTTC

D: -
V: TRBV4-2
J: TRBJ1-3
size: -
CDR3: CASSQETRSGNTIYF
DNA: TGTGCCAGCAGCCAAGAAACCCGGTCTGGAAACACCATATATTTT

D: -
V: TRBV10-3
J: TRBJ2-3
size: -
CDR3: CAVLAQSTDTQYF
DNA: TGTGCCGTCCTAGCGCAGAGCACAGATACGCAGTATTTT

D: -
V: TRBV11-3
J: TRBJ1-6
size: once
CDR3: CASSPYSSSPLHF
DNA: TGTGCCAGCAGCCCGTATAGTAGCTCACCCCTCCACTTT

D: TRBD2
V: TRBV30
J: TRBJ2-7
size: -
CDR3: CAWSVRRTSGGKGYEQYF
DNA: TGTGCCTGGAGTGTACGTCGGACTAGCGGGGGGAAGGGGTACGAGCAGTACTTC

D: -
V: TRBV12-5
J: TRBJ1-1
size: -
CDR3: CASGWGGSNTEAFF
DNA: TGTGCTAGTGGTTGGGGGGGGTCCAACACTGAAGCTTTCTTT

D: -
V: TRBV29-1
J: TRBJ2-1
size: -
CDR3: CSVGQGNEQFF
DNA: TGCAGCGTTGGGCAGGGCAATGAGCAGTTCTTC

D: -
V: TRBV3-1/TRBV3-2
J: TRBJ2-3
size: once
CDR3: CASSQEGSGTSSSTDTQYF
DNA: TGTGCCAGCAGCCAAGAAGGCTCGGGGACTTCCTCTAGCACAGATACGCAGTATTTT

D: TRBD1
V: TRBV28
J: TRBJ1-5
size: -
CDR3: CASRGRGIQPQHF
DNA: TGTGCCAGCCGGGGCAGGGGGATTCAGCCCCAGCATTTT

D: TRBD2
V: TRBV6-9
J: TRBJ2-7
size: -
CDR3: CASSYGGEAYEQYF
DNA: TGTGCCAGCAGTTACGGGGGGGAGGCCTACGAGCAGTACTTC

D: -
V: TRBV6-5
J: TRBJ1-2
size: -
CDR3: CASSLAPVDYGYTF
DNA: TGTGCCAGCAGTTTAGCCCCGGTGGACTATGGCTACACCTTC

D: -
V: TRBV5-1
J: TRBJ1-1
size: -
CDR3: CASSTQGTEAFF
DNA: TGCGCCAGCAGCACTCAGGGGACTGAAGCTTTCTTT

D: -
V: TRBV6-5
J: TRBJ2-2
size: -
CDR3: CASRPQGTGELFF
DNA: TGTGCCAGCAGGCCACAGGGAACCGGGGAGCTGTTTTTT

D: TRBD1
V: TRBV9
J: TRBJ1-2
size: -
CDR3: CASSQTGLNYGYTF
DNA: TGTGCCAGCAGCCAGACAGGGCTTAACTATGGCTACACCTTC

D: -
V: TRBV7-6
J: TRBJ2-7
size: -
CDR3: CASSTPGSGQYF
DNA: TGTGCCAGCAGCACACCTGGCAGCGGACAGTACTTC

D: TRBD1
V: TRBV2
J: TRBJ1-2
size: -
CDR3: CASSAGGSGYTF
DNA: TGTGCCAGCAGTGCAGGGGGCAGTGGCTACACCTTC

D: TRBD2
V: TRBV7-3
J: TRBJ2-1
size: -
CDR3: CASSLRPLTSGGADEQFF
DNA: TGTGCCAGCAGCCTGCGCCCGTTGACTAGCGGGGGGGCGGATGAGCAGTTCTTC

D: -
V: TRBV4-1
J: TRBJ1-1
size: -
CDR3: CASSPLDGVNTEAFF
DNA: TGCGCCAGCAGCCCCCTTGACGGAGTGAACACTGAAGCTTTCTTT

D: TRBD1
V: TRBV9
J: TRBJ1-4
size: -
CDR3: CASSAGTGKTEKLFF
DNA: TGTGCCAGCAGCGCTGGGACAGGGAAAACAGAAAAACTGTTTTTT

D: TRBD1
V: TRBV11-2
J: TRBJ1-1
size: -
CDR3: CASSIRPGQANTEAFF
DNA: TGTGCCAGCAGCATACGTCCGGGACAGGCCAACACTGAAGCTTTCTTT

D: TRBD1
V: TRBV2
J: TRBJ2-6
size: -
CDR3: CASSGGQGKTGANVLTF
DNA: TGTGCCAGCAGTGGGGGACAGGGGAAGACTGGGGCCAACGTCCTGACTTTC

D: -
V: TRBV5-4
J: TRBJ1-1
size: -
CDR3: CASSPPGSGVVDTEAFF
DNA: TGTGCCAGCAGCCCACCGGGCAGCGGGGTAGTTGACACTGAAGCTTTCTTT

D: -
V: TRBV11-2
J: TRBJ2-7
size: few
CDR3: CASSPNRVEQYF
DNA: TGTGCCAGCAGCCCTAATCGTGTTGAGCAGTACTTC

D: TRBD1
V: TRBV5-1
J: TRBJ1-1
size: many
CDR3: CASSQQGGYAEAFF
DNA: TGCGCCAGCAGCCAACAGGGGGGGTACGCTGAAGCTTTCTTT

D: TRBD2
V: TRBV5-8
J: TRBJ2-1
size: -
CDR3: CASSFGLVYNEQFF
DNA: TGTGCCAGCAGCTTCGGACTAGTCTACAATGAGCAGTTCTTC